The T cell receptor beta chain under discussion was sequenced for a study of CD8 T cells in Susac syndrome. Study findings and constraints: Regarding the TCR sequencing and HLA analysis, the study admitted that a relatively small number of individuals were involved.

Sequencing targeted TCR beta in blood CD8+ and CD4+ T cells. This CDR3 is 12 amino acids long. CDR1 and CDR2 (germline): GTSNPN, SVGIG (reference sequence). For this clonotype: Its specificity is not known. Sequence at one end of the junction differs from germline and may be a read error.

When the RNA was reverse transcribed, random hexamers were used with an input of roughly 0.45 to 1 ug. Amplification of TCR beta CDR3 used immunoSEQ multiplex PCR across 54 Vbeta and 13 Jbeta. One entry per CDR3 protein, called by TCRdb with MiXCR from the immunoSEQ multiplex PCR reads. The sample has about 280,000 distinct CDR3 sequences; 80% to 90% are singletons. This sequence joins TRBV30 and TRBJ1-3, with a weak D call TRBD1 (5 bases). Sequencing used CD8+ T cells from PBMCs. The receptor comes from a human donor with multiple sclerosis. CDR3 in amino acids: CAWYRSGNTIYF. The CDR3, as DNA: TGTGCCTGGTACAGGTCTGGGAACACCATATATTTT.